The clone carrying this T cell receptor beta chain was seen many times. Its antigen is still unknown. V lost 0 bases to trimming and J lost 3 bases, with 12 bases between them. The germline gives CDR1 MNHNS, CDR2 SASEGT. CDR3 length: 15 amino acids. CD25-based Treg depletion was applied to purified naive CD4+ T cells. General study points: Tumor memory CD4+ T cell TCR gene usage clustered with blood and lymph node memory CD4+ cells and lymph node naive CD4+ cells. Tumor Treg TCRs overlapped most with tumor naive CD4+ cells.

MiXCR, run by TCRdb on the 5' RACE reads, gives a single entry per CDR3 protein. The sample has about 54,000 distinct CDR3 sequences; 15% to 20% are singletons. The TCR was taken from a female donor with breast cancer. The chain carries TRBV6-1 and TRBJ2-7; tentatively, D is TRBD2 (6 bases). Sequencing used naive CD4+ T cells sorted from blood. The subset denotes: naive CD4+ T cells, CD4+CD45RA+CD25-. CDR3 DNA: TGTGCCAGCAGTGAAGCCCCCGGGAGAATCTACGAGCAGTACTTC. The encoded protein is CASSEAPGRIYEQYF.